This TCR beta chain was retrieved from a study of tumor-infiltrating lymphocytes in primary liver carcinoma. Study in general: The cohort included men and women aged 30 to 69 years.

The blood RNA (from unsorted whole blood) was obtained, and germline DNA was also extracted. CDR1 and CDR2 from the germline V gene are MNHEY and SVGEGT. The CDR3 contains 16 residues. The V end lost 2 bases, the J end lost 2 bases, and 14 bases lay between the germline ends. About this clonotype itself: Its antigen remains unidentified.

Overall study results and limits: Blood's top-250-clone fraction was significantly lower than that of tumors (p = 0.039). Tumor-adjacent and tumor-blood pairs showed less overlap than tumor region pairs.

TCR beta cDNA was prepared out of roughly 450 ng total RNA by means of a constant-region primer. Libraries of TCR beta came from three nested multiplex PCR rounds with slightly modified ARM-PCR. The opening two PCR rounds, approximately 10 cycles each, paired TRBV1-TRBV30 forward primers with a C-beta reverse primer. One entry per CDR3 protein results from TCRdb running MiXCR on the multiplex PCR reads. The table lists 300,000 to 350,000 distinct CDR3 sequences, 45% to 70% of them singletons. The V gene is TRBV6-2 or TRBV6-3, the J gene TRBJ2-3; D unresolved. This receptor was taken from a woman aged 25 to 45 with primary liver carcinoma and hepatitis B virus infection. Sequencing was done on a sample of peripheral blood. The CDR3 loop is CASSYRPHHYTDTQYF. The CDR3 DNA reads TGTGCCAGCAGTTACAGACCCCACCACTACACAGATACGCAGTATTTT.